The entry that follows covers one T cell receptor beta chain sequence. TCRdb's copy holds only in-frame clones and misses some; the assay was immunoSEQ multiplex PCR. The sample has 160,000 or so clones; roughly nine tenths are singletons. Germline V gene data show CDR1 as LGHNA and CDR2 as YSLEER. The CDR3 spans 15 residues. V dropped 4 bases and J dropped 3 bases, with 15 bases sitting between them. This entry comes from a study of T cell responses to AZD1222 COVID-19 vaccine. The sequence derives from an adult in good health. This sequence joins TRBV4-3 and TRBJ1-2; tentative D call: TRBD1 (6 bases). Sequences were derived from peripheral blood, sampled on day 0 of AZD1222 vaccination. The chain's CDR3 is CASSPSGGGDYGYTF. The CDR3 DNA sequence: TGCGCCAGCAGCCCTTCTGGGGGGGGCGACTATGGCTACACCTTC.